These 6 T cell receptor beta chains came from one sample sequenced in a study of blood T cell repertoires in COVID-19. Clones were sequenced by immunoSEQ multiplex PCR, and TCRdb holds only the in-frame ones, with some missing. The sample contains a few hundred thousand clones, over 75% of which appear only once. Specimen: peripheral blood. The receptors come from a woman aged 55-69 years with acute or convalescent COVID-19.

The chain employs TRBV18 and TRBJ2-5, with D possibly TRBD2 on 5 matching bases. Deletions cut 4 bases from V and 4 bases from J, with 10 bases between. The CDR3 is made up of 13 amino acids. From germline, CDR1 is KGHSH and CDR2 LQKENI. The CDR3 DNA is TGTGCCAGCTCACGCGAGGGTGGAGAGACCCAGTACTTC. Amino acids: CASSREGGETQYF.

To note about this clone: Other DNA sequences in the sample encode the same CDR3. This rearrangement joins TRBV5-1 to TRBJ1-1; TRBD1 is a possible D gene (5 bases). Trimming removed 1 base from V and 8 bases from J, with 12 bases in between. The germline V gene encodes CDR1 SGHRS and CDR2 YFSETQ. The CDR3 is 13 residues long. The CDR3 DNA sequence: TGCGCCAGCAGCTTGCAGGGCAGGACCGAAGCTTTCTTT. It encodes CASSLQGRTEAFF.

The chain recombines TRBV6-5 with TRBJ1-5; D is unclear. CDR3 size: 13 residues. CDR1 MNHEY and CDR2 SVGAGI come from the germline V gene. The V gene lost 5 bases and the J gene lost 6 bases, with 11 bases spanning the gap. The CDR3 nucleotides read TGTGCCAGCAGTCTCGCCCGGGGTCAGCCCCAGCATTTT. Amino acid sequence: CASSLARGQPQHF.

The chain carries TRBV7-6 and TRBJ2-6; D gene unclear. Germline CDR1 and CDR2: SGHVS and FNYEAQ. Trimming stripped 2 bases from V and 1 base from J, with 9 bases between. The CDR3 spans 16 residues. This CDR3 reads CASSLRSGSGANVLTF. The CDR3 DNA follows: TGTGCCAGCAGCTTACGATCGGGTTCTGGGGCCAACGTCCTGACTTTC.

In regard to this clone: An end of the junction differs from the germline gene, which may be a read error. The chain uses TRBV5-1 and TRBJ1-2; weak D call: TRBD1 (5 bases). CDR1 SGHRS and CDR2 YFSETQ come from the germline V gene. The CDR3 covers 15 residues. This CDR3 reads CASSLETGANYGYTF. Written as DNA, the CDR3 is TGCGCCAGCAGCTTGGAAACAGGAGCTAATTATGGCTACACCTTC. The entire variable domain, with the rest obtained from reference TRBV5-1 and TRBJ1-2, is as follows: KAGVTQTPRYLIKTRGQQVTLSCSPISGHRSVSWYQQTPGQGLQFLFEYFSETQRNKGNFPGRFSGRQFSNSRSEMNVSTLELGDSALYLCASSLETGANYGYTFGSGTRLTVV.

The CDR3 is CASSQAPYPYPETQYF. DNA for the CDR3: TGCGCCAGCAGCCAAGCACCTTACCCCTACCCAGAGACCCAGTACTTC. The chain combines TRBV4-3 with TRBJ2-5; D call uncertain. The CDR3 spans 16 residues. Germline CDR1 LGHNA, CDR2 YSLEER. Trimming stripped 1 base from V and 4 bases from J, with 16 bases between.